This passage covers 10 T cell receptor beta chains from one sample sequenced in a study of T cell repertoires in cytomegalovirus infection. Each CDR3 protein gets one entry after TCRdb re-called the reads with MiXCR. The sample lists around 310,000 distinct CDR3 sequences, about a sixth seen once, with approximately 12% in the top ten. Sequencing was done on a sample of PBMCs. The receptors derive from a human donor in good health (CMV status not recorded). Some clones in this sample may be carry-over from other donors' samples.

Only a few counts were recorded for this clonotype. V usage is TRBV11-2 and J usage is TRBJ2-7, with D perhaps being TRBD1 or TRBD2 (5 bases each). This CDR3 comprises 17 residues. V lost 2 bases and J lost 0, with 17 bases in between. CDR1 SGHAT and CDR2 FQNNGV come from the germline V gene. The CDR3 sequence is CASSLSRGRRSSYEQYF. CDR3 bases: TGTGCCAGCAGCTTATCTCGGGGACGAAGGAGCTCCTACGAGCAGTACTTC.

This clonotype was detected ten times or more. The chain links TRBV6-1 to TRBJ2-3; possible D gene TRBD2, 5 bases. V gave up 6 bases and J gave up 1 base, with 14 bases separating them. In germline, CDR1 is MNHNS, CDR2 SASEGT. The CDR3 runs 15 residues. The CDR3 DNA reads TGTGCCAGCAGACGGGGATTGGATGGCACAGATACGCAGTATTTT. As protein: CASRRGLDGTDTQYF.

This clonotype occurred a few times. The chain couples TRBV20-1 to TRBJ1-6, with no clear D. The CDR3 runs 16 residues. Germline CDR1 is DFQATT and CDR2 is SNEGSKA (reference sequence). Trimming removed 2 bases from V and 5 bases from J, with 16 bases in between. The CDR3 nucleotides are TGCAGTGCTAGACGTGTGCCCGGACTGCATAATTCACCCCTCCACTTT. Translated: CSARRVPGLHNSPLHF.

The chain links TRBV6-1 to TRBJ1-3, with D tentatively TRBD1 (6 bases). This CDR3 contains 17 residues. Germline CDR1 and CDR2: MNHNS and SASEGT. Trimming pared 5 bases from V and 0 bases from J, leaving 17 bases between. The DNA for the CDR3 is TGTGCCAGCAGTAAACTCCGGGACACCCTCTCTGGAAACACCATATATTTT. Protein: CASSKLRDTLSGNTIYF.

This clonotype was seen ten or more times. The genes are TRBV6-2 or TRBV6-3 and TRBJ1-1; D unresolved. Trimming stripped 6 bases from V and 1 base from J, with 12 bases between. Germline CDR1 reads MNHEY; CDR2 reads SVGEGT. The CDR3 is 14 amino acids. The CDR3 coding sequence is TGTGCCAGCAGCCCTCCCGGCGGGAACACTGAAGCTTTCTTT. This codes for CASSPPGGNTEAFF.

The V gene is TRBV18, the J gene TRBJ2-7; perhaps TRBD2 as D (6 bases). In germline, CDR1 is KGHSH, CDR2 LQKENI. With 3 bases removed from V and 5 bases from J, the gap between germline ends came to 11 bases. This CDR3 has 13 residues. CDR3 residues: CASSPRGTDEQYF. CDR3 DNA sequence: TGTGCCAGCTCACCCCGGGGGACGGACGAGCAGTACTTC.

A word on this clonotype: Since a much larger clone is just one base distant, this may be a read error. J is TRBJ2-1 and V is TRBV10-3, with TRBD1 matching over 11 bases. CDR3 length equals 15 residues. The germline CDR1 and CDR2 sequences are ENHRY and SYGVKD. The CDR3 sequence: CAFSGTGGSYNEQFF. The DNA of the CDR3 is TGTGCCTTCAGTGGGACAGGGGGCTCCTACAATGAGCAGTTCTTC.

This clonotype was detected many times. The genes are TRBV7-2 and TRBJ2-3; D uncertain. V lost 3 bases and J 2 bases, leaving 9 bases between the germline ends. CDR3 length equals 14 residues. CDR1 is SGHTA, CDR2 FQGNSA, per germline. This CDR3 reads CASSLGTLTDTQYF. Here the CDR3 DNA reads TGTGCCAGCAGCTTGGGCACACTCACAGATACGCAGTATTTT.

This clonotype was seen ten or more times. The chain combines TRBV7-6 with TRBJ2-7; D is undetermined. V lost 5 bases to trimming and J lost 3 bases, with 17 bases between them. Germline CDR1 reads SGHVS; CDR2 reads FNYEAQ. This CDR3 spans 15 amino acids. CDR3 in amino acids: CASSRNPLDRYEQYF. CDR3 coding DNA: TGTGCCAGCAGCCGAAATCCACTTGATCGCTACGAGCAGTACTTC.

The genes are TRBV7-1 and TRBJ2-3; D is perhaps TRBD1 or TRBD2 (5 bases each). TRBV7-1 is placed among ORFs of uncertain function. V lost 5 bases and J 4 bases, leaving 16 bases between the germline ends. The length of the CDR3 is 15 residues. This CDR3 reads CASSKGDPDPDTQYF. CDR3 DNA sequence: TGTGCCAGCAGCAAAGGGGACCCGGACCCAGATACGCAGTATTTT.